This TCR beta chain was sequenced for a study of metastatic and nonmetastatic thyroid tumors (dated by TCRdb to 2019 to 2021). Broadly, across the study: Repertoires from peripheral blood and from tumor or nodule tissue samples of malignant and benign thyroid patients were compared.

None of the patients had been given any treatment before thyroid surgery. Patient clinical samples collected from about 2011 to 2018 were retrospectively analysed using T-cell receptor beta sequencing. Libraries came from PCR. These reads were obtained on an Illumina HiSeq 4000. High-throughput sequencing was used to profile the TCR beta-chain CDR3 region of every patient. Concerning the study's data processing: CDR3 differences across clinicopathological groups were used to build a classifier for discriminating distant-metastatic papillary thyroid cancer patients. To measure repertoire diversity the researchers used the Shannon index, while the Morisita-Horn index served to gauge how similar the tumor and blood repertoires were. The public reads were quality trimmed at Q25 with fastp and then assembled into clones with MiXCR by TCRdb, keeping productive beta chains. The V and J calls, along with clone size, are taken from TCRdb and not from the paper's own processing. The sample yields some 20,000 clones; roughly 15% were counted once. The ten largest make up about 18% of the sample.

Unmatched junction bases come to 4, with V trimmed by 6 bases and J by 7 bases. The germline V gene supplies CDR1 ENHRY and CDR2 SYGVKD. Reading from cysteine to phenylalanine, the CDR3 counts 14 amino acids. Only CDR3 DNA remains: 42 bases, in frame from the first base. The study at large found these results: TCR beta diversity was reported as significantly higher in malignant tumors than in benign nodules, in both blood and tumor samples.

At least ten counts were recorded for this clone. Its antigen remains unidentified. The record has no base qualities; no much larger clone is one base away. The sequence was collected from a male donor with papillary thyroid cancer or a benign thyroid nodule (not recorded which). Some clones in this sample may be carry-over from other donors' samples. The V and J genes are TRBV10-3 and TRBJ2-2, with 11 bases in between that match TRBD2. The sequencing input was blood. At the DNA level, the sequence is TGTGCCATCAGACAACTAGCGGGAGACGGGGAGCTGTTTTTT. This encodes CAIRQLAGDGELFF.